A single sample is the source of the 2 T cell receptor beta chains below, sequenced in a study of T cell responses to AZD1222 COVID-19 vaccine. Using immunoSEQ multiplex PCR, the repertoire was profiled, and TCRdb retains in-frame clones only, with some absent. The sample comprises 95,000 to 150,000 clones, around 94% of which are singletons, and roughly 1.8% rests with the top ten. Specimen: peripheral blood, collected on day 0 of AZD1222 vaccination. These receptors all stem from an adult in good health.

The rearrangement uses TRBV2 and TRBJ1-2; D uncertain. The V gene lost 1 base and the J gene lost 3 bases, with 6 bases spanning the gap. Per the germline V gene, CDR1 is SNHLY and CDR2 is FYNNEI. The CDR3 sequence is 13 residues long. CDR3 nucleotide sequence: TGTGCCAGCAGTGAAGAGAAAGACTATGGCTACACCTTC. Amino acid sequence: CASSEEKDYGYTF.

The rearrangement uses TRBV6-5 and TRBJ2-7; TRBD2 agrees at 8 bases. The V gene's germline CDR1 is MNHEY and CDR2 SVGAGI. The J segment lost 5 bases and the V segment lost 7 bases, leaving 10 bases of the junction unmatched. The CDR3 has 14 residues. CDR3 sequence reads: CASNKSGGPDEQYV. CDR3 DNA sequence: TGTGCCAGCAACAAGTCGGGAGGGCCTGACGAGCAGTACGTC.